This passage covers 24 T cell receptor beta chains from one sample sequenced in a study of T-cell reconstitution after alpha-beta-depleted transplantation in children. Library preparation (for TCRbeta) was performed with unique molecular identifiers. TCRdb called the PCR reads again in MiXCR, with one record for every CDR3 protein. The sample shows approximately 400,000 distinct CDR3 sequences, roughly a tenth of them seen only once. The material was PBMCs from the stem cell graft donor, obtained from the stem cell graft. These receptors were obtained from a human donor who donated a stem cell graft to a child with acute myeloid leukemia.

V and J are TRBV7-8 and TRBJ1-1, with a tentative D call TRBD1 (6 bases). Trimming removed 0 bases from V and 0 bases from J, with 11 bases in between. The CDR3 length is 16 residues. Germline CDR1 and CDR2: SGHVS and FQNEAQ. The DNA of the CDR3 is TGTGCCAGCAGCTTAGCGCGCACAGGGATGAACACTGAAGCTTTCTTT. Protein: CASSLARTGMNTEAFF.

This clonotype was detected a few times. V is TRBV7-2 and J is TRBJ2-3, with D maybe TRBD1 (5 bases). This CDR3 comprises 12 residues. Trimming removed 4 bases at V and 6 bases at J, with 8 bases between. CDR1 SGHTA and CDR2 FQGNSA come from the germline V gene. CDR3 bases: TGTGCCAGCAGCTACCACAGGGATACGCAGTATTTT. Protein: CASSYHRDTQYF.

The gene calls are TRBV18 and TRBJ2-7; TRBD1 might be the D (7 bases). The ends were cut back, 4 bases at V and 3 bases at J, with 13 bases in the middle. Germline V gene lookup returns CDR1 KGHSH and CDR2 LQKENI. The CDR3 extends over 14 amino acids. CDR3 DNA sequence: TGTGCCAGCTCACGCGGGGACAGACACTACGAGCAGTACTTC. Its translation: CASSRGDRHYEQYF.

This clonotype was detected a few times. This chain connects TRBV20-1 to TRBJ2-1; 12 bases line up with TRBD1. The germline gives CDR1 DFQATT, CDR2 SNEGSKA (reference sequence). This CDR3 has 16 residues. V lost 3 bases to trimming and J lost 2 bases; unmatched junction nucleotides: 5. In DNA form, the CDR3 reads TGCAGTGCTAGGTCCGGGACAGGGGGCCCCTACAATGAGCAGTTCTTC. Translated, it gives CSARSGTGGPYNEQFF.

V usage is TRBV5-1 and J usage is TRBJ2-7, with 9 nucleotides matching TRBD2. The ends lost 4 bases at V and 2 bases at J; junction bases unmatched: 13. The CDR3 consists of 17 residues. CDR1 and CDR2 (germline): SGHRS, YFSETQ. CDR3 residues: CASSPRGGATTAYEQYF. CDR3 coding DNA: TGCGCCAGCAGCCCCCGCGGGGGGGCAACGACTGCCTACGAGCAGTACTTC.

This clonotype was detected many times. V gene TRBV20-1 combines with J gene TRBJ2-7, with D perhaps assigned TRBD1 or TRBD2 (6 bases each). Between the trimmed V and J ends, which lost 2 bases and 3 bases, there was a span of 8 bases. CDR1 is DFQATT, CDR2 SNEGSKA, per germline (reference sequence). The CDR3 totals 12 residues. The CDR3 DNA sequence: TGCAGTGCTAGAAGGGGGGTCTACGAGCAGTACTTC. Protein: CSARRGVYEQYF.

This clonotype was recorded a few times. The chain is built from TRBV10-3 and TRBJ2-1; a possible D gene is TRBD1 (5 bases). The germline V gene encodes CDR1 ENHRY and CDR2 SYGVKD. V lost 6 bases and J 8 bases, leaving 23 bases between the germline ends. The CDR3 sequence is 16 residues long. The CDR3 bases are TGTGCCATCAGGGCCCTAGTGGGGCAGGGTGTGCATGAGCAGTTCTTC. Its protein product is CAIRALVGQGVHEQFF.

This clonotype was picked up many times. The V and J genes are TRBV24-1 and TRBJ2-7, with D hard to call. The CDR3 covers 13 residues. V lost 2 bases and J 6 bases, leaving 10 bases between the germline ends. Germline CDR1 reads KGHDR; CDR2 reads SFDVKD. CDR3 loop: CATSDSSAGEQYF. CDR3 sequence (DNA): TGTGCCACCAGTGATTCAAGCGCTGGCGAGCAGTACTTC.

The sample holds a few counts of this clonotype. The chain joins TRBV6-5 to TRBJ1-1; D is ambiguous. This CDR3 spans 15 amino acids. V lost 0 bases and J 0 bases, leaving 8 bases between the germline ends. The germline V gene encodes CDR1 MNHEY and CDR2 SVGAGI. The CDR3: CASSYSAKLNTEAFF. In DNA form, the CDR3 reads TGTGCCAGCAGTTACTCGGCAAAACTGAACACTGAAGCTTTCTTT.

This clonotype came up many times. The chain couples TRBV20-1 to TRBJ2-3; 14 nucleotides line up with TRBD2. CDR1 is DFQATT, CDR2 SNEGSKA, per germline (reference sequence). V shed 5 bases and J 0 bases; nucleotides not matched to a gene: 7. CDR3 length equals 17 residues. The CDR3, as DNA: TGCAGTGCTGGCGGACTAGCGGGGGGATCTAGCACAGATACGCAGTATTTT. Translating it yields CSAGGLAGGSSTDTQYF.

The V and J genes are TRBV6-2 or TRBV6-3 and TRBJ1-1, with no clear D. The germline V gene encodes CDR1 MNHEY and CDR2 SVGEGT. The CDR3 is 12 residues long. Trimming removed 5 bases from V and 3 bases from J, with 7 bases in between. As DNA, the CDR3 is TGTGCCAGCAGTCCGCCTTACACTGAAGCTTTCTTT. Amino acid sequence: CASSPPYTEAFF.

In its sample, this clonotype was seen many times. The J gene is TRBJ1-1, the V gene TRBV20-1, with 7 nucleotides matching TRBD1. J gave up 5 bases and V 1 base, and 7 bases lay outside the gene matches. This CDR3 spans 14 amino acids. Germline-derived CDR1 and CDR2 are DFQATT and SNEGSKA (reference sequence). The DNA for the CDR3 is TGCAGTGCTAGAGGACGACAGGGTAGGACTGAAGCTTTCTTT. Translation gives CSARGRQGRTEAFF.

This clonotype was seen many times. The chain links TRBV12-3 or TRBV12-4 to TRBJ2-3; 8 nucleotides align to TRBD1. With V trimmed by 6 bases and J by 6 bases, 8 bases remained unmatched. The length of the CDR3 is 14 residues. CDR3 sequence (DNA): TGTGCCAGCAGCCCAGGACAGGGTTGGGATACGCAGTATTTT. It specifies CASSPGQGWDTQYF.

The rearrangement uses TRBV6-5 and TRBJ1-1, with 11 bases identical to TRBD1. The junction had 9 bases not matched to a gene; V was cut back by 3 bases and J by 6 bases. The CDR3 has 16 amino acids. Looked up from germline, CDR1 is MNHEY and CDR2 is SVGAGI. CDR3 region: CASSYTPRGQGAEAFF. CDR3 in DNA: TGTGCCAGCAGTTATACCCCTCGGGGACAGGGGGCTGAAGCTTTCTTT.

V usage is TRBV20-1 and J usage is TRBJ2-2; D is undetermined. Germline CDR1 is DFQATT and CDR2 is SNEGSKA (reference sequence). The CDR3 loop spans 11 amino acids. V lost 1 base to trimming and J lost 7 bases, with 4 bases between them. The CDR3 DNA reads TGCAGTGCTAGAGTGGACGGGGAGCTGTTTTTT. Translated, it gives CSARVDGELFF.

The chain employs TRBV5-5 and TRBJ1-4; TRBD1 is a possible D gene (5 bases). V was shortened by 1 base and J by 0 bases, with 13 bases between the two germline ends. This CDR3 comprises 17 residues. CDR1 and CDR2 from the germline V gene are SGHKS and YYEKEE (reference sequence). CDR3 bases: TGTGCCAGCAGCTTGTCGGGACTGGGAGCAACTAATGAAAAACTGTTTTTT. It encodes CASSLSGLGATNEKLFF. Together with reference TRBV5-5 and TRBJ1-4, the CDR3 gives the full variable domain: DAGVTQSPTHLIKTRGQQVTLRCSPISGHKSVSWYQQVLGQGPQFIFQYYEKEERGRGNFPDRFSARQFPNYSSELNVNALLLGDSALYLCASSLSGLGATNEKLFFGSGTQLSVL.

The V and J genes are TRBV27 and TRBJ2-2; no definite D call. Trimming pared 3 bases from V and 5 bases from J, leaving 10 bases between. The CDR3 is made up of 14 amino acids. Germline-derived CDR1 and CDR2 are MNHEY and SMNVEV (reference sequence). The DNA for the CDR3 is TGTGCCAGCAGTTTTGGTACACGGACCGGGGAGCTGTTTTTT. Translated, it gives CASSFGTRTGELFF.

The chain employs TRBV29-1 and TRBJ2-1; maybe TRBD2 (5 bases). The V gene lost 7 bases and the J gene lost 8 bases, with 18 bases spanning the gap. In germline, CDR1 is SQVTM, CDR2 ANQGSEA. The CDR3 totals 13 residues. The CDR3 DNA is TGCAGCGCAGGACTTGCGGGCCTCCATGAGCAGTTCTTC. Translation: CSAGLAGLHEQFF.

The chain employs TRBV3-1 and TRBJ1-2, with a tentative D call TRBD1 (6 bases). The CDR3 is 14 amino acids. V lost 0 bases and J 2 bases, leaving 7 bases between the germline ends. The germline CDR1 and CDR2 sequences are LGHDT and YNNKEL (reference sequence). This CDR3 reads CASSQERGNYGYTF. CDR3 DNA sequence: TGTGCCAGCAGCCAAGAAAGGGGGAACTATGGCTACACCTTC.

V and J are TRBV20-1 and TRBJ1-2, with 9 bases lining up with TRBD1. The germline V gene has CDR1 DFQATT and CDR2 SNEGSKA (reference sequence). The length of the CDR3 is 12 residues. Trimming cost V 3 bases and J 4 bases; bases outside gene matches: 0. CDR3 nucleotides: TGCAGTGCTAGGGGACAGGGCTATGGCTACACCTTC. Its protein product is CSARGQGYGYTF.

The V gene is TRBV12-3 or TRBV12-4, the J gene TRBJ2-1; perhaps TRBD2 as D (5 bases). This CDR3 is 15 amino acids long. The ends were cut back, 6 bases at V and 0 bases at J, with 12 bases in the middle. CDR3 sequence: CASRTGSNSYNEQFF. CDR3 sequence (DNA): TGTGCCAGCAGAACGGGGAGTAACTCCTACAATGAGCAGTTCTTC.

This clonotype was picked up a small number of times. This chain links TRBV24-1 with TRBJ2-5; D is undetermined. Between the trimmed V and J ends, which lost 0 bases and 3 bases, there was a span of 4 bases. This CDR3 contains 13 residues. Germline V gives CDR1 KGHDR, CDR2 SFDVKD. For the CDR3, the DNA is TGTGCCACCAGTGATTTGGGTGAAGAGACCCAGTACTTC. Its protein is CATSDLGEETQYF.

CDR3 nucleotide sequence: TGCGCCAGCAGCCTCGGGGGGACAGGGGATACCGAGCAGTACGTC. Amino acids: CASSLGGTGDTEQYV. The chain carries TRBV5-1 and TRBJ2-7, with 10 bases aligning to TRBD1. The junction had 10 bases not matched to a gene; V was cut back by 4 bases and J by 6 bases. The CDR3 loop spans 15 amino acids. The germline V gene encodes CDR1 SGHRS and CDR2 YFSETQ.

The chain links TRBV5-1 to TRBJ2-1; D might be TRBD2 (6 bases). V lost 0 bases and J 12 bases, leaving 19 bases between the germline ends. The CDR3 totals 15 residues. Germline lookup yields CDR1 SGHRS and CDR2 YFSETQ. CDR3 bases: TGCGCCAGCAGCTTGGCTCCGGACTATGAATTTGGGCAGTTCTTC. Protein sequence: CASSLAPDYEFGQFF.